This T cell receptor (beta chain) comes out of a study of Graves' ophthalmopathy and Graves' hyperthyroidism. As for the study in general: Peripheral blood was obtained at first diagnosis, ahead of any treatment. Study-level results: The model predicted progression of ophthalmopathy with a sensitivity of 60% to 71%, and its specificity was about 72%. Ophthalmopathy could be told apart from stable hyperthyroidism by a 13-signature model (around 90% sensitivity, around 78% specificity).

Researchers took RNA transcripts and amplified TCR beta CDR3 regions from them. The first round was an RT-PCR with HTBI primers, and the second round was a multiplex PCR. TCRdb re-analysed the multiplex PCR reads in MiXCR, keeping a single row per CDR3 protein. Of over 150,000 distinct CDR3 sequences listed, roughly 37% were seen once; the top ten hold roughly 5.2%. The CDR3 runs 15 residues. Trimming stripped 4 bases from V and 3 bases from J, with 16 bases between. Germline V gene sequence: CDR1 MNHNS, CDR2 SASEGT. This clonotype occurred many times. Its antigen is still unknown. This TCR came from a woman between 35 and 50 years old with Graves' ophthalmopathy. This chain joins TRBV6-1 and TRBJ2-7; no clear D gene. Sequencing was performed on peripheral blood. In nucleotides, the CDR3 is TGTGCCAGCAGTGCCTCTATAGTTCCGGTCTACGAGCAGTACTTC. Its translation is CASSASIVPVYEQYF.